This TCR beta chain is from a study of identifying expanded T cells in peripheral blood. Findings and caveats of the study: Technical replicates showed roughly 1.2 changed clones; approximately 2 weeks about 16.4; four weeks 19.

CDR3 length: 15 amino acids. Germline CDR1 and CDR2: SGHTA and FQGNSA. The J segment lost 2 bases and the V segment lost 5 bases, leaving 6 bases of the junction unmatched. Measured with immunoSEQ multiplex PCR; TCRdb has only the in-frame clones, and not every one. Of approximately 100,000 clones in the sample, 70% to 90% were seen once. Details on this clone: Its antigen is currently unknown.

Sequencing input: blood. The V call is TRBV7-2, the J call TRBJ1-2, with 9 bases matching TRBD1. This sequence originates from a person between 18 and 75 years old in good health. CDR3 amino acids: CASSTQTGGNYGYTF. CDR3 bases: TGTGCCAGCAGCACTCAGACAGGGGGGAACTATGGCTACACCTTC. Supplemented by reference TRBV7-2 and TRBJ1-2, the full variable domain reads GAGVSQSPSNKVTEKGKDVELRCDPISGHTALYWYRQSLGQGLEFLIYFQGNSAPDKSGLPSDRFSAERTGGSVSTLTIQRTQQEDSAVYLCASSTQTGGNYGYTFGSGTRLTVV.